This T cell receptor beta chain was identified during a study of technical replicates of blood from several donors. CDR1 is KGHSH and CDR2 is LQKENI in the germline V gene. J gave up 0 bases and V 2 bases, and 5 bases lay outside the gene matches. The CDR3 consists of 17 residues. The method was immunoSEQ multiplex PCR; TCRdb's version includes in-frame clones alone and lacks a portion of them. The data contain approximately 79,000 clones, 97% of them singletons. The TCR comes from a human donor in good health. Sample: T cells isolated from PBMCs. The V gene is TRBV18, the J gene TRBJ1-3; TRBD1 aligns across 9 bases. CDR3 coding DNA: TGTGCCAGCTCACCAGTCGGGACAGGGATCTCTGGAAACACCATATATTTT. Its protein product is CASSPVGTGISGNTIYF. The full variable domain, completed using reference TRBV18 and TRBJ1-3, is NAGVMQNPRHLVRRRGQEARLRCSPMKGHSHVYWYRQLPEEGLKFMVYLQKENIIDESGMPKERFSAEFPKEGPSILRIQQVVRGDSAAYFCASSPVGTGISGNTIYFGEGSWLTVV.